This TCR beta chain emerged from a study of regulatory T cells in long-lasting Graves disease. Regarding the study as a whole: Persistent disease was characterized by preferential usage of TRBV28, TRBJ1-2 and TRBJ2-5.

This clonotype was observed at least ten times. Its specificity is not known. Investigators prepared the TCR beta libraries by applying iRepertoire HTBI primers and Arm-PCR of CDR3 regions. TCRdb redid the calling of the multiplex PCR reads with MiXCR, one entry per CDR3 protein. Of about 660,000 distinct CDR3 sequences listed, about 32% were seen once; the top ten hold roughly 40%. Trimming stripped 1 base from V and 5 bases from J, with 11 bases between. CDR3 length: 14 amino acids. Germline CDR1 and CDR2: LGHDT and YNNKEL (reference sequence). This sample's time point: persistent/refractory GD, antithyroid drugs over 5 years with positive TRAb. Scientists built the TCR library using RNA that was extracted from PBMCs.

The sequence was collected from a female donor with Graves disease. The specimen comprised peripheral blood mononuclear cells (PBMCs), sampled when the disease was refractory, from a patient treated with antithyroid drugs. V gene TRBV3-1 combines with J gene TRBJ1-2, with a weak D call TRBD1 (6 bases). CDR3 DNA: TGTGCCAGCAGCCAAGCCGGGGGCGCATATGGCTACACCTTC. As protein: CASSQAGGAYGYTF.